This note documents a single T cell receptor (beta chain) sequence. This CDR3 is 14 amino acids long. V lost 4 bases, J lost 5 bases, and 15 bases lay in between. CDR1 is SGHRS, CDR2 YFSETQ, per germline. The entry originates in a study of blood T cell repertoires in COVID-19. Profiled with immunoSEQ multiplex PCR; TCRdb holds only in-frame clones, not every one. The repertoire holds roughly 40,000 clones, almost 85% seen once, with about 14% in the top ten. The chain joins TRBV5-1 to TRBJ2-5; D is perhaps TRBD1 (6 bases). The receptor was derived from a human donor in a cohort sampled during active COVID-19. The sequenced sample was peripheral blood. The CDR3 region has the DNA TGCGCCAGCAGCGAAAATGCAGGGGAGGAGACCCAGTACTTC. Translating it yields CASSENAGEETQYF.